This TCR beta chain was obtained from a study of cytomegalovirus exposure and HLA in healthy donors. TCRdb's copy holds only in-frame clones and misses some; the assay was immunoSEQ multiplex PCR. The sample has about 130,000 clones; 90% to 95% are singletons. Separate from the 666-subject first cohort, the roughly 120-subject validation cohort was the one that the donors belonged to. CDR1 is SGHTA, CDR2 FQGNSA, per germline. This CDR3 is 14 amino acids long. The J segment lost 2 bases and the V segment lost 5 bases, leaving 4 bases of the junction unmatched. As for this clone: Its antigen is not identified.

Study-wide results and caveats: TCR sequences were mostly rare, though some public TCRs occurred in many donors. TCR clusters originating in the first cohort tended to co-occur in the approximately 120 validation repertoires, according to a later analysis. In vitro checks showed that a few CMV-associated chains really do target CMV antigens.

The source is a woman younger than 30 in good health and CMV-seronegative. Sequencing was performed on PBMCs. The rearrangement links TRBV7-2 to TRBJ2-7; 9 bases match TRBD1. The CDR3 is CASSTGTGPYEQYF. CDR3 nucleotide sequence: TGTGCCAGCAGCACCGGGACAGGGCCCTACGAGCAGTACTTC.